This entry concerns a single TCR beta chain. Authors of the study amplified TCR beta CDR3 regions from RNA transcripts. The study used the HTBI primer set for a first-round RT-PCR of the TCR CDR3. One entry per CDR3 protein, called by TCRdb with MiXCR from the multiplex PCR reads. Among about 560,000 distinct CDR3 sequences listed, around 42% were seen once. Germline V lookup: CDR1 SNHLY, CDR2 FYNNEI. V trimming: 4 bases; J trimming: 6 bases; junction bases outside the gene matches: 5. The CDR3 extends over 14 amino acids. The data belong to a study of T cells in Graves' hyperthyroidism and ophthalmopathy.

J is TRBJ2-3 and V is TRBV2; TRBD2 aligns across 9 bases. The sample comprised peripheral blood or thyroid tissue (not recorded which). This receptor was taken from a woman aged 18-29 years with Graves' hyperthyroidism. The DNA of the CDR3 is TGTGCCAGCAGTGCGAGCGGGAGGCCCGATACGCAGTATTTT. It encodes CASSASGRPDTQYF.